The present TCR beta chain was sequenced within a study of metastatic and nonmetastatic thyroid tumors (TCRdb year 2020). A note on the overall study: For patients with malignant and with benign thyroid disease, the researchers compared repertoires between peripheral blood samples and tumor or nodule tissue samples.

None of the patients had been given any treatment before thyroid surgery. The study retrospectively analysed patient clinical samples collected from the early 2010s to the late 2010s using T-cell receptor beta sequencing. This clone has just a few counts. What this receptor recognizes is not known. At one of its ends the junction is not consistent with the germline gene, which may arise from a read error. The library came from PCR. Sequencer: Illumina HiSeq 4000. High-throughput sequencing was used to profile the TCR beta-chain CDR3 region of every patient. The paper's data handling went like this. The researchers built a classifier to tell apart papillary thyroid cancer patients with distant metastasis, based on CDR3 differences among clinicopathological groups. The Shannon index was used to assess repertoire diversity, and the Morisita-Horn index was used to assess tumor-blood repertoire similarity. TCRdb reworked the public reads: Q25 trimming with fastp, MiXCR clone assembly, productive beta chains retained. These V and J calls are TCRdb output, not the study's own analysis. The sample has thousands of clones on record, under 20% of them singletons. The ten largest account for more than 20% of the sample.

As encoded in the germline V gene, CDR1 is SGHTA while CDR2 is FQGTGA. The CDR3, from cysteine to phenylalanine, totals 14 residues. The retained sequence is limited to the CDR3, 42 bases, with the frame set at the first base. The full study reports these points: TCR beta diversity was reported as significantly higher in malignant tumors than in benign nodules, in both blood and tumor samples.

Source material: adjacent normal tissue. The chain is made from TRBV7-3 and TRBJ2-2; the D gene is possibly TRBD2, with 6 bases matching. This sequence originates from a male donor with papillary thyroid cancer or a benign thyroid nodule (not recorded which). Some clones in this sample may be carry-over from other donors' samples. CDR3 loop: CASSVEVEGGELFF. The DNA sequence reads TGTGCCAGCAGCGTAGAGGTAGAGGGCGGGGAGCTCTTTTTT. Full variable domain (CDR3 extended with the reference TRBV7-3 and TRBJ2-2 proteins): GAGVSQTPSNKVTEKGKYVELRCDPISGHTALYWYRQSLGQGPEFLIYFQGTGAADDSGLPNDRFFAVRPEGSVSTLKIQRTERGDSAVYLCASSVEVEGGELFFGEGSRLTVL.